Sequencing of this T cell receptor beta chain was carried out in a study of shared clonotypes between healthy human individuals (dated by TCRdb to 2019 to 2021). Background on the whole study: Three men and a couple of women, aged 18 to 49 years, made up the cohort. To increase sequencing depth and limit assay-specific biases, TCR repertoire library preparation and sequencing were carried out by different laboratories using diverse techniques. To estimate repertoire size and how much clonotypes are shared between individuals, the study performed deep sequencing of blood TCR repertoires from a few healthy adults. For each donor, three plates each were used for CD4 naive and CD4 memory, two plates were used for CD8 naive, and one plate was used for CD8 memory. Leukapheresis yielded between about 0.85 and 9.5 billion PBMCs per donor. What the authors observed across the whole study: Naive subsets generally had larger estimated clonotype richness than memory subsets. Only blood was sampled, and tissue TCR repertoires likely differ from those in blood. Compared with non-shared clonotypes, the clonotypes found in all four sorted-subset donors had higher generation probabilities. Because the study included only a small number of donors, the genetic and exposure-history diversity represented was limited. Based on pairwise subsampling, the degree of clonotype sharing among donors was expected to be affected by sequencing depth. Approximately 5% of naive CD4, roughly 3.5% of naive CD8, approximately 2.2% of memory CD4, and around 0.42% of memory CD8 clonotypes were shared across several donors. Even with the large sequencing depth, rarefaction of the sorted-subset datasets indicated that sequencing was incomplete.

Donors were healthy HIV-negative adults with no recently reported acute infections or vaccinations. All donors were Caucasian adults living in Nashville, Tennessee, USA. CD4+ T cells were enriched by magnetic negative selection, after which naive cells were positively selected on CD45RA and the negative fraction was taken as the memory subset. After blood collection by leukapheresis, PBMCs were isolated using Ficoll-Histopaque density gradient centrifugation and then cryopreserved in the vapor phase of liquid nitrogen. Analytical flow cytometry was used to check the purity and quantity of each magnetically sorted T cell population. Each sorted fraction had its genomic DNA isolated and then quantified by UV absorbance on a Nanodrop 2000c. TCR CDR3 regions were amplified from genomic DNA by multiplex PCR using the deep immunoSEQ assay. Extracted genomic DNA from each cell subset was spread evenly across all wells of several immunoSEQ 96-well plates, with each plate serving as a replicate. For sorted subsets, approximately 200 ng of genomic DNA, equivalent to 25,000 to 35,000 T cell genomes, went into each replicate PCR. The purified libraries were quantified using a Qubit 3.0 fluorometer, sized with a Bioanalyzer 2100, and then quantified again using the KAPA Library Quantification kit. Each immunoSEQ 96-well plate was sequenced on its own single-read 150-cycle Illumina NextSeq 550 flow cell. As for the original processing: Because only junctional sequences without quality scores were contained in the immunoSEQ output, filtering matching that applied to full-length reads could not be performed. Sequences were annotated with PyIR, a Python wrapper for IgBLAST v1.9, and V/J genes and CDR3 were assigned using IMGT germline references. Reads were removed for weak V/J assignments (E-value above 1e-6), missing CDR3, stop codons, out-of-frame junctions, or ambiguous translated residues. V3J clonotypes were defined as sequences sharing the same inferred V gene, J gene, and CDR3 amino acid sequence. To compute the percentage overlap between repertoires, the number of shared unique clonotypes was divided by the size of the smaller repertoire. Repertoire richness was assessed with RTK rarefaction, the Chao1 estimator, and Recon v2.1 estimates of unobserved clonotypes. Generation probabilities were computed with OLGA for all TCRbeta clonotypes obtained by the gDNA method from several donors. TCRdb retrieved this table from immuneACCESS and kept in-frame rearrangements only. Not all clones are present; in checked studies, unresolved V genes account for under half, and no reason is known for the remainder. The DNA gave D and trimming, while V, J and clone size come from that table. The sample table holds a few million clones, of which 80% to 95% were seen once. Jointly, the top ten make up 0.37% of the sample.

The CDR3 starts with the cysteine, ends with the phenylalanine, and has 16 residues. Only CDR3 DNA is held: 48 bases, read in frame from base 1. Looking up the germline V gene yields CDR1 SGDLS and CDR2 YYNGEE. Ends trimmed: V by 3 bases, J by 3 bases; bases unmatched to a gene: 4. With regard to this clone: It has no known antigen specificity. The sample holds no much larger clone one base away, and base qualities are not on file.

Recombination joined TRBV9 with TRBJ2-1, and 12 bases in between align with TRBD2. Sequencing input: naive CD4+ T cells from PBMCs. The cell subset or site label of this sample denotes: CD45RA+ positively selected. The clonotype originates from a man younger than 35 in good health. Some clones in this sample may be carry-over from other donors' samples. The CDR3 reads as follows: CASSGLAGVNYNEQFF. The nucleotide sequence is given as TGTGCCAGCAGCGGACTAGCGGGGGTCAACTACAATGAGCAGTTCTTC.